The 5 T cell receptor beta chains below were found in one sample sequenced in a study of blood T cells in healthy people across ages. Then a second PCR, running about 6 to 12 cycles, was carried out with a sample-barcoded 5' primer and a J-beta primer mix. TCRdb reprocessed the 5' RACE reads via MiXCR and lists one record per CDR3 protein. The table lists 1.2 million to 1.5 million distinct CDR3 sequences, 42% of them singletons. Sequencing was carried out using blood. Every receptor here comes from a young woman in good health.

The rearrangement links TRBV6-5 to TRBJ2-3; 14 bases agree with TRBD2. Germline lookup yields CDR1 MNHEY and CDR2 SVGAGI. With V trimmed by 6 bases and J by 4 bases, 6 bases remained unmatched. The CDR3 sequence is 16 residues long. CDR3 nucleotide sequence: TGTGCCAGCAGGCGGACTAGCGGGGGGCTGGCAGATACGCAGTATTTT. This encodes CASRRTSGGLADTQYF.

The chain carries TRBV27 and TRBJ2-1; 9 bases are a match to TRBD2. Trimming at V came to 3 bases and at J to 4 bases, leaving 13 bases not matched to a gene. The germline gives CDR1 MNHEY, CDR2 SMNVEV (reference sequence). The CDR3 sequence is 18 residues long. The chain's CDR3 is CASSFNSASGKSYNEQFF. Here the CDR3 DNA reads TGTGCCAGCAGTTTTAATTCGGCTAGCGGGAAATCATACAATGAGCAGTTCTTC.

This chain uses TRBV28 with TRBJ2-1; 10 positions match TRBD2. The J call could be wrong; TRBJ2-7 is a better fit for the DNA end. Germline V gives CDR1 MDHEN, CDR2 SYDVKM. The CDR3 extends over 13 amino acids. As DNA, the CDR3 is TGTGCCACCACTAGCGGGGTCGACAATGAGCAGTACTTC. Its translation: CATTSGVDNEQYF.

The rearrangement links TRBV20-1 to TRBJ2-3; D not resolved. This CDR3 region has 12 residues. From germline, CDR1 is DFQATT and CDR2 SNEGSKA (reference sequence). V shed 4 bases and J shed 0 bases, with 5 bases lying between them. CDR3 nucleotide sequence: TGCAGTGCTATACCAAGCACAGATACGCAGTATTTT. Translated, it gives CSAIPSTDTQYF.

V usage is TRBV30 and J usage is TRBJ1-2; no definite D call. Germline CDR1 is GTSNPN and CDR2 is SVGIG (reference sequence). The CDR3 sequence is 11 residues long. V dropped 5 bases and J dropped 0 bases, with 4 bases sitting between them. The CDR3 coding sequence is TGTGCCTGGTTATCTAACTATGGCTACACCTTC. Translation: CAWLSNYGYTF.